These 16 T cell receptor beta chains were all obtained from the same sample, sequenced in a study of cytotoxic CD8 clonotypes in ibrutinib-treated CLL. Method: immunoSEQ multiplex PCR; TCRdb's copy keeps in-frame clones and lacks some. This sample has roughly 160,000 clones, with roughly four fifths found just once. This specimen was PBMCs, taken after 12 months of ibrutinib treatment. The receptors here all came from a human donor with chronic lymphocytic leukemia.

The chain is built from TRBV30 and TRBJ1-6; D not resolved. CDR1 is GTSNPN, CDR2 SVGIG, per germline (reference sequence). Trimming pared 1 base from V and 10 bases from J, leaving 5 bases between. CDR3 size: 11 residues. CDR3 region: CAWSDSSPLHF. CDR3 nucleotides: TGTGCCTGGAGTGACTCGTCACCCCTCCACTTT.

This chain uses TRBV18 with TRBJ1-2; weak D call: TRBD1 (5 bases). V lost 3 bases and J 5 bases, leaving 10 bases between the germline ends. The CDR3 length is 13 residues. Germline V gene sequence: CDR1 KGHSH, CDR2 LQKENI. In DNA, the CDR3 is TGTGCCAGCTCACCCCCGGGGGGTTATGGCTACACCTTC. Its protein is CASSPPGGYGYTF. Variable domain in full (rest from reference TRBV18 and TRBJ1-2): NAGVMQNPRHLVRRRGQEARLRCSPMKGHSHVYWYRQLPEEGLKFMVYLQKENIIDESGMPKERFSAEFPKEGPSILRIQQVVRGDSAAYFCASSPPGGYGYTFGSGTRLTVV.

This sequence joins TRBV7-3 and TRBJ2-7; D is uncertain. The CDR3 consists of 15 residues. The germline V and J ends were trimmed by 2 bases and 0 bases, with 11 bases remaining between them. Germline V gene sequence: CDR1 SGHTA, CDR2 FQGTGA. In DNA form, the CDR3 reads TGTGCCAGCAGCTTAGGCCACACGAGCTCCTACGAGCAGTACTTC. It yields the protein CASSLGHTSSYEQYF.

The gene calls are TRBV6-5 and TRBJ1-2, with D possibly matching TRBD1 (5 bases). The CDR3 is 13 amino acids. Germline assignment: CDR1 MNHEY and CDR2 SVGAGI. The V end lost 0 bases, the J end lost 7 bases, and 9 bases lay between the germline ends. The CDR3 nucleotides read TGTGCCAGCAGTTACTCGATTGGGGGTGGCTACACCTTC. This sequence encodes CASSYSIGGGYTF.

This clone was counted a few times. V usage is TRBV27 and J usage is TRBJ1-2; D might be TRBD1 (5 bases). This CDR3 spans 14 amino acids. V was shortened by 0 bases and J by 5 bases, with 10 bases between the two germline ends. Germline-derived CDR1 and CDR2 are MNHEY and SMNVEV (reference sequence). The CDR3 here is CASSLSRQHYGYTF. CDR3 coding DNA: TGTGCCAGCAGTTTATCCCGACAGCATTATGGCTACACCTTC.

This rearrangement joins TRBV7-9 to TRBJ1-3, with D hard to call. V lost 1 base, J lost 1 base, and 17 bases lay in between. CDR1 and CDR2 (germline): SEHNR, FQNEAQ (reference sequence). The CDR3 is 18 amino acids. The CDR3 loop is CASSLEHRLRASGNTIYF. In DNA, the CDR3 is TGTGCCAGCAGCTTAGAACACCGGCTTCGCGCTTCTGGAAACACCATATATTTT.

The chain recombines TRBV18 with TRBJ2-1; D gene ambiguous. CDR3 length equals 13 residues. Trimming shortened V by 1 base and J by 5 bases, and 6 bases separated the two germline ends. The germline CDR1 and CDR2 sequences are KGHSH and LQKENI. CDR3 amino acids: CASSPRANNEQFF. The CDR3, as DNA: TGTGCCAGCTCACCACGGGCCAACAATGAGCAGTTCTTC. The full variable domain, rest sourced from reference TRBV18 and TRBJ2-1, is NAGVMQNPRHLVRRRGQEARLRCSPMKGHSHVYWYRQLPEEGLKFMVYLQKENIIDESGMPKERFSAEFPKEGPSILRIQQVVRGDSAAYFCASSPRANNEQFFGPGTRLTVL.

The gene calls are TRBV7-3 and TRBJ2-2; 12 bases are shared with TRBD1. In germline, CDR1 is SGHTA, CDR2 FQGTGA. The V and J ends lost 3 bases and 8 bases, in that order; junction bases with no gene match: 7. The CDR3 is made up of 16 amino acids. The CDR3 DNA reads as TGTGCCAGCAGCTTTCCCCGGGACAGGGGGCGTGGGGAGCTGTTTTTT. Amino acid sequence: CASSFPRDRGRGELFF.

This clone was seen just once. The chain couples TRBV4-1 to TRBJ1-6; no clear D gene. In germline, CDR1 is MGHRA, CDR2 YSYEKL. The CDR3 extends over 16 amino acids. The V gene lost 1 base and the J gene lost 10 bases, with 17 bases spanning the gap. The CDR3 region is CASSQVQTGRGSPLHF. The CDR3 DNA is TGCGCCAGCAGCCAAGTACAGACGGGGAGAGGGTCACCCCTCCACTTT.

J is TRBJ1-4 and V is TRBV6-4, with no clear D. Trimming left V 3 bases short and J 0 bases short, with 5 bases between. Germline V lookup: CDR1 MRHNA, CDR2 SNTAGT. CDR3 size: 14 residues. In nucleotides, the CDR3 is TGTGCCAGCAGTGAAAGGGCAACTAATGAAAAACTGTTTTTT. It encodes CASSERATNEKLFF.

The genes are TRBV29-1 and TRBJ1-1, with no clear D. V gave up 6 bases and J gave up 4 bases, with 12 bases separating them. Germline-derived CDR1 and CDR2 are SQVTM and ANQGSEA. The CDR3 has 12 residues. CDR3 in amino acids: CSVGFGSTEAFF. The CDR3 DNA sequence: TGCAGCGTAGGTTTTGGGTCCACTGAAGCTTTCTTT.

The CDR3 loop reads CASSQDTSGRFNEQFF. The CDR3 region has the DNA TGCGCCAGCAGCCAAGATACTAGCGGTAGATTCAATGAGCAGTTCTTC. The chain employs TRBV4-1 and TRBJ2-1; 8 bases are shared with TRBD2. The CDR3 spans 16 residues. The germline V gene has CDR1 MGHRA and CDR2 YSYEKL. Trimming at V came to 0 bases and at J to 6 bases, leaving 7 bases not matched to a gene.

This clone is medium-sized. CDR3 coding DNA: TGCGCCAGCAGCTTGGAGAGGACTTCCTACAATGAGCAGTTCTTC. Translating gives CASSLERTSYNEQFF. The rearrangement joins TRBV5-1 to TRBJ2-1, with a tentative D call TRBD2 (5 bases). The CDR3 has 15 residues. The germline CDR1 and CDR2 sequences are SGHRS and YFSETQ. Trimming removed 0 bases from V and 1 base from J, with 8 bases in between.

This clone was picked up a small number of times. This chain links TRBV6-6 with TRBJ2-1; the match to TRBD2 covers 15 bases. Germline V gene sequence: CDR1 MNHNY, CDR2 SVGAGI (reference sequence). This CDR3 comprises 16 residues. Trimming at V came to 8 bases and at J to 0 bases, leaving 2 bases not matched to a gene. The chain's CDR3 is CASRTSGGGSYNEQFF. CDR3 sequence (DNA): TGTGCCAGCCGGACTAGCGGGGGGGGCTCCTACAATGAGCAGTTCTTC.

The sample holds one count of this clone. This chain connects TRBV25-1 to TRBJ1-4; D gene uncertain. CDR3 length: 18 amino acids. Germline V CDR1 and CDR2: MGHDK, SYGVNS. With 6 bases removed from V and 1 base from J, the gap between germline ends came to 21 bases. As DNA, the CDR3 is TGTGCCAGCAGGGAGAGGGTCGGACTTCGTTTAACTAATGAAAAACTGTTTTTT. This codes for CASRERVGLRLTNEKLFF.

CDR3 nucleotides: TGTGCCAGCAGGGACACTAACACCGGGGAGCTGTTTTTT. Protein: CASRDTNTGELFF. This chain joins TRBV27 and TRBJ2-2; D possibly corresponds to TRBD1 (5 bases). Germline V gene lookup returns CDR1 MNHEY and CDR2 SMNVEV (reference sequence). The CDR3 loop spans 13 amino acids. Between the trimmed V and J ends, which lost 6 bases and 2 bases, there was a span of 7 bases.